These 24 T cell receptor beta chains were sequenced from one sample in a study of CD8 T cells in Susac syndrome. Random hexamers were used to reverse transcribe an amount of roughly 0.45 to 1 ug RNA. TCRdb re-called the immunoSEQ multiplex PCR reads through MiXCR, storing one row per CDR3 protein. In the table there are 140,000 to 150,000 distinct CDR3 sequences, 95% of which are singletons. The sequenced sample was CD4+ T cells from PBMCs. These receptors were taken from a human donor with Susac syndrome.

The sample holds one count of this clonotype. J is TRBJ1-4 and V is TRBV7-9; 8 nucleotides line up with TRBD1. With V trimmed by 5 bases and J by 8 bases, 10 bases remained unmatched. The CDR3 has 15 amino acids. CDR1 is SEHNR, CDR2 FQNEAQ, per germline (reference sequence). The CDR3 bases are TGTGCCAGCAGCCAAGGGACAGGTGGTTTCGAAAAACTGTTTTTT. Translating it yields CASSQGTGGFEKLFF.

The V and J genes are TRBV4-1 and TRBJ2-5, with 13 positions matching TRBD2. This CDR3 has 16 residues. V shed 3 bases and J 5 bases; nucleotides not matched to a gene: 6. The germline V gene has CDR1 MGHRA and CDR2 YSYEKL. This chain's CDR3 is CASSHTSGRAEETQYF. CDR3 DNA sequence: TGCGCCAGCAGCCATACTAGCGGGAGGGCCGAGGAGACCCAGTACTTC.

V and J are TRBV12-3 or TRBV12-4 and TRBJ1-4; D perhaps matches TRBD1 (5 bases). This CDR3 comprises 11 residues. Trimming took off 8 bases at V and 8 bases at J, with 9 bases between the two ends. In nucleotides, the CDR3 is TGTGCCAGCCGCCGGGGGGAAAAACTGTTTTTT. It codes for CASRRGEKLFF.

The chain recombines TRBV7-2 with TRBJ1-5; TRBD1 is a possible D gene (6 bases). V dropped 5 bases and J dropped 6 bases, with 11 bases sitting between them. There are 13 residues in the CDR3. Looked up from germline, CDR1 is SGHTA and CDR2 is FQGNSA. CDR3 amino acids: CASSPDRRQPQHF. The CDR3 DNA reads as TGTGCCAGCAGCCCGGACAGACGTCAGCCCCAGCATTTT.

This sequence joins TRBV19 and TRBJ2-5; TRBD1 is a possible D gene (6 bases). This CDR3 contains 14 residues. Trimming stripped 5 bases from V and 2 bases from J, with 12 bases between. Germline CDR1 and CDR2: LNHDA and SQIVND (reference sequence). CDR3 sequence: CASSDRSGQETQYF. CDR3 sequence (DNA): TGTGCCAGTAGTGACAGGTCCGGGCAAGAGACCCAGTACTTC.

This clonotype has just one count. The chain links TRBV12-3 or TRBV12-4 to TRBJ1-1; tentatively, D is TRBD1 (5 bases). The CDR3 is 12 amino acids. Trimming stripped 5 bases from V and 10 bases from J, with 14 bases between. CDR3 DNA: TGTGCCAGCAGTCCGGGGCTCCCTGTAGCTTTCTTT. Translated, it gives CASSPGLPVAFF.

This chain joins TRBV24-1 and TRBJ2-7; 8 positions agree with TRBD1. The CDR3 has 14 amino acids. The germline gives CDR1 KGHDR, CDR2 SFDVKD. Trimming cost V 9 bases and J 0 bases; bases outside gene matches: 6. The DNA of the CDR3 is TGTGCCACCCGATGGGACAGGAGCTCCTACGAGCAGTACTTC. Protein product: CATRWDRSSYEQYF.

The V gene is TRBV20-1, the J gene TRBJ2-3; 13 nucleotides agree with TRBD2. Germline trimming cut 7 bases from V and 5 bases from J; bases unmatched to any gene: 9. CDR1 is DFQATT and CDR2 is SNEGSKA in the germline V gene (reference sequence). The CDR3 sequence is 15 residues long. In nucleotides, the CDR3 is TGCAGTGTTCCGACTAGCGGGGGGAATGGAGATACGCAGTATTTT. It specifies CSVPTSGGNGDTQYF.

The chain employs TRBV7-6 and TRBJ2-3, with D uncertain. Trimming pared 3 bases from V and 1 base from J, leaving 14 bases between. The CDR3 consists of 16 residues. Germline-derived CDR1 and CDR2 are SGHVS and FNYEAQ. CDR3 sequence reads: CASSFSATLRTDTQYF. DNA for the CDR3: TGTGCCAGCAGCTTCAGTGCTACTTTACGCACAGATACGCAGTATTTT.

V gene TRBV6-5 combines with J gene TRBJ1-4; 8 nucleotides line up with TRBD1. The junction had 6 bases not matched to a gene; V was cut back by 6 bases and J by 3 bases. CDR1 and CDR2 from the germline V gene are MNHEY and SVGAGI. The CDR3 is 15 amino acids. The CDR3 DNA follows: TGTGCCAGCAGACCCCAGGGGGCCCCTAATGAAAAACTGTTTTTT. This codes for CASRPQGAPNEKLFF.

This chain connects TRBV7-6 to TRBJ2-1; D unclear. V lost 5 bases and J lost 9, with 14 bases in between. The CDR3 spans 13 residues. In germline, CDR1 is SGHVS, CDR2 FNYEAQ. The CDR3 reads CASSPPRGSEQFF. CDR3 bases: TGTGCCAGCAGCCCGCCCCGTGGTAGTGAGCAGTTCTTC.

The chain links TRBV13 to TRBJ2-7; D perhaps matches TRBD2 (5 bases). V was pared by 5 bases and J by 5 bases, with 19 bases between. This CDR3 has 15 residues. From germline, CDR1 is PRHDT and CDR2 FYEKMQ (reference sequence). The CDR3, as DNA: TGTGCCAGCAGCGTTGGACTCTACCTGCCCCACGAGCAGTACTTC. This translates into CASSVGLYLPHEQYF.

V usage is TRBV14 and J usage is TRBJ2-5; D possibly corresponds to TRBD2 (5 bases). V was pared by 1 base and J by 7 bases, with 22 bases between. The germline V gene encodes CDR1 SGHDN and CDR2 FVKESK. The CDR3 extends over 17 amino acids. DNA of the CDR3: TGTGCCAGCAGCCAAGTGGGTGTCCGGGGAGAGGTGGTGACCCAGTACTTC. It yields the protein CASSQVGVRGEVVTQYF.

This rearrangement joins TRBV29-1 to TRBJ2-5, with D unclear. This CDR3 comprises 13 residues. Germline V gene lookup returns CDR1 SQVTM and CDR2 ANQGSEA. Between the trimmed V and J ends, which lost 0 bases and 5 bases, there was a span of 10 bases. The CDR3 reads CSVEDGGGETQYF. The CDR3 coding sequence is TGCAGCGTTGAAGATGGTGGCGGTGAGACCCAGTACTTC.

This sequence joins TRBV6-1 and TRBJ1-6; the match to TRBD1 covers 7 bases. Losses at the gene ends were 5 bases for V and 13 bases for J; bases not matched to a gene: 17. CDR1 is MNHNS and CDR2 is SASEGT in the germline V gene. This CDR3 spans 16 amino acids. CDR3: CASSPYGTAGGGPLHF. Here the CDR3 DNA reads TGTGCCAGCAGTCCCTACGGGACAGCGGGTGGTGGTCCCCTCCACTTT.

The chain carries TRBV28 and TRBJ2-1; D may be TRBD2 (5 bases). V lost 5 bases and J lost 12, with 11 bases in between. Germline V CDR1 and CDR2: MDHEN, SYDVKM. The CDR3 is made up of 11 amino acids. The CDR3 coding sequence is TGTGCCAGCAGTGAGGCTGGGAGGCAGTTCTTC. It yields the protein CASSEAGRQFF.

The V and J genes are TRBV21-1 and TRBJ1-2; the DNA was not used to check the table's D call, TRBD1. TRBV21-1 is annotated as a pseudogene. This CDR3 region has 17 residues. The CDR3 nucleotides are TGTGCCAGCAGCAAACGACATGGGGTCCGGACGTTGTCCGGCTACACCTTC. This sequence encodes CASSKRHGVRTLSGYTF.

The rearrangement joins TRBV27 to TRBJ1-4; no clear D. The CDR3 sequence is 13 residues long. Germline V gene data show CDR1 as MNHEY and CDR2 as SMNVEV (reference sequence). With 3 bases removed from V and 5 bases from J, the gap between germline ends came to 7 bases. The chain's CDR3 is CASSLWPNEKLFF. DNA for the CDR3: TGTGCCAGCAGTTTGTGGCCGAATGAAAAACTGTTTTTT.

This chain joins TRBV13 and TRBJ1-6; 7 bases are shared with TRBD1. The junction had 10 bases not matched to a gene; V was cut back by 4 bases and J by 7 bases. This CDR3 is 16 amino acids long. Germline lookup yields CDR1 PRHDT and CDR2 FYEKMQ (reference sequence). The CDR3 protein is CASSYGTQGENSPLHF. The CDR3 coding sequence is TGTGCCAGCAGCTACGGGACTCAGGGGGAGAATTCACCCCTCCACTTT.

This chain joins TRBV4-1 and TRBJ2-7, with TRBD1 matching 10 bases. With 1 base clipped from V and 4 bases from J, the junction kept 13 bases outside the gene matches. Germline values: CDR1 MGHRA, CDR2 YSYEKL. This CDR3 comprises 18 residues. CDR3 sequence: CASSQVGQGPTSLYEQYF. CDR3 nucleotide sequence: TGCGCCAGCAGCCAAGTGGGACAGGGGCCCACCTCATTGTACGAGCAGTACTTC.

The DNA for the CDR3 is TGCAGCGTTGAAGGTCCGGAGAACTATGGCTACACCTTC. Protein sequence: CSVEGPENYGYTF. The chain links TRBV29-1 to TRBJ1-2; the D is unclear. The germline V gene has CDR1 SQVTM and CDR2 ANQGSEA. The CDR3 consists of 13 residues. Trimming took 1 base from V and 2 from J, leaving 8 bases between them.

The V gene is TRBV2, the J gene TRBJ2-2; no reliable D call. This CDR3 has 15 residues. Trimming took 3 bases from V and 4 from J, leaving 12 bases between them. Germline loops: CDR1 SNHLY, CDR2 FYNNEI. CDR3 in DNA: TGTGCCAGCAGTGAGGACCCCGTCGGCACCGGGGAGCTGTTTTTT. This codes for CASSEDPVGTGELFF.

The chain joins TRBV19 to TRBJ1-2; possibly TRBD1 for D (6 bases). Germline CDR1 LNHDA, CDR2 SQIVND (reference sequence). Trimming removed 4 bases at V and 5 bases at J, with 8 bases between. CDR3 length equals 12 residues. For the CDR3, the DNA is TGTGCCAGTAGTAGGACAGAATATGGCTACACCTTC. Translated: CASSRTEYGYTF.

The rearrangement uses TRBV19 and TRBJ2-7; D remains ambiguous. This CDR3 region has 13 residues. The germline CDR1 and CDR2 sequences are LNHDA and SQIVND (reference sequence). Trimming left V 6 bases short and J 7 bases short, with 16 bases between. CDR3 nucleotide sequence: TGTGCCAGTAGACCCGACCCAATCGGGGAGCAGTACTTC. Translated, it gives CASRPDPIGEQYF.